The rows below give T cell receptor beta chains drawn from one sample of a study of Ad26.COV2.S vaccination and SARS-CoV-2 variants. TCRdb's table, derived via immunoSEQ multiplex PCR, lists solely in-frame clones and lacks some. This sample has about 680,000 clones, with about 89% found just once. The sample consisted of peripheral blood, taken in a trial of Ad26.COV2.S vaccine versus placebo. These receptors came from a person aged 18-65 years who received the Ad26.COV2.S COVID-19 vaccine or a placebo. Each CDR3 is given with its conserved first and last residue. A D gene is named only where the DNA matches it firmly.

TRBV23-1,NA,TRBJ1-4,CASSEEKLFF,TGCGCCAGCAGCGAAGAAAAACTGTTTTTT
TRBV5-1,TRBD1,TRBJ2-7,CASSYGTAYEQYF,TGCGCCAGCAGCTACGGGACAGCCTACGAGCAGTACTTC
TRBV5-5,NA,TRBJ1-6,CASSPPGGENSPLHF,TGTGCCAGCAGTCCACCGGGGGGAGAGAATTCACCCCTCCACTTT
TRBV30,NA,TRBJ2-2,CAWSPGWENTGELFF,TGTGCCTGGAGTCCAGGCTGGGAGAACACCGGGGAGCTGTTTTTT
TRBV15,TRBD1,TRBJ2-3,CATSRDQGADTQYF,TGTGCCACCAGCAGAGATCAGGGGGCAGATACGCAGTATTTT
TRBV11-2,NA,TRBJ2-7,CASSLVGGSSYEQYF,TGTGCCAGCAGCTTAGTTGGGGGGAGCTCCTACGAGCAGTACTTC
TRBV7-6,NA,TRBJ1-5,CASSQGVGGSGDQPQHF,TGTGCCAGCAGCCAAGGAGTGGGGGGGTCGGGGGATCAGCCCCAGCATTTT
TRBV18,NA,TRBJ1-1,CASSPPAGENTEAFF,TGTGCCAGCTCACCACCGGCAGGGGAGAACACTGAAGCTTTCTTT
TRBV6-5,NA,TRBJ1-3,CASSYSKQTTIYF,TGTGCCAGCAGTTACTCGAAACAGACCACCATATATTTT
TRBV7-8,TRBD2,TRBJ2-5,CASFGSGSLAETQYF,TGTGCCAGCTTCGGTAGCGGGAGTTTGGCTGAGACCCAGTACTTC
TRBV2,NA,TRBJ2-5,CASKLQETQYF,TGTGCCAGCAAACTTCAAGAGACCCAGTACTTC
TRBV3-1/TRBV3-2,NA,TRBJ2-2,CASNTGQGLNTGELFF,TGTGCCAGCAACACAGGGCAGGGGCTCAACACCGGGGAGCTGTTTTTT